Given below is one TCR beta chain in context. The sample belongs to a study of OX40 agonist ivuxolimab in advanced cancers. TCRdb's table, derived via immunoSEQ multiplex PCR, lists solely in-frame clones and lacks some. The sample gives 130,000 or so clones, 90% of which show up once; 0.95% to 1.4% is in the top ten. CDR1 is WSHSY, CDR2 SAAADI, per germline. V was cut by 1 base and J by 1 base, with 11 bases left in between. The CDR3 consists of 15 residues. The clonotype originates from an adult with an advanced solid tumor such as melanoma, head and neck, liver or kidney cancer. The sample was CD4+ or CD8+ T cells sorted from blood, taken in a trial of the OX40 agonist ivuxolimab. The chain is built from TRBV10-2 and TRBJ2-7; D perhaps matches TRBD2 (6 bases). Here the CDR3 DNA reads TGCGCCAGCAGTGAGTTGGACCGGGGGTCCTACGAGCAGTACTTC. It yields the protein CASSELDRGSYEQYF.